Listed here are 4 T cell receptor beta chains from one sample, sequenced in a study of T cells in women clearing cervical HPV infection. Measured with immunoSEQ multiplex PCR; TCRdb has only the in-frame clones, and not every one. The sample holds 40,000 to 60,000 clones. Sequencing was carried out using blood buffy coat. The receptors here all came from a woman between 18 and 69 years old with a cervical HPV16 infection that either progressed to CIN3+ or cleared (not recorded which).

On this clone: The read terminates 3 residues before the CDR3 end, so the remaining end is supplied by the germline J gene. The V gene is TRBV7-2, the J gene TRBJ1-4; weak D call: TRBD1 (5 bases). CDR1 and CDR2 from the germline V gene are SGHTA and FQGNSA. The V and J ends lost 3 bases and 7 bases respectively, with 15 bases between them. CDR3 length: 15 amino acids. The CDR3 bases that were read are TGTGCCAGCAGCTTTTCGGGGGGTCGGGGTGAAAAA. Translation gives CASSFSGGRGEK. The CDR3, in full, reads CASSFSGGRGEKLFF. Combining the CDR3 with reference TRBV7-2 and TRBJ1-4 gives the whole variable domain GAGVSQSPSNKVTEKGKDVELRCDPISGHTALYWYRQSLGQGLEFLIYFQGNSAPDKSGLPSDRFSAERTGGSVSTLTIQRTQQEDSAVYLCASSFSGGRGEKLFFGSGTQLSVL.

About this clone: The sequenced fragment ends 3 residues before the CDR3 boundary, so the rest is inferred from the germline J gene. The chain links TRBV10-1 to TRBJ2-7; TRBD2 might be the D (6 bases). The CDR3 runs 13 residues. The V end was cut by 5 bases, the J end by 1 base, with 9 bases between. CDR1 WNHNN and CDR2 SYGVQD come from the germline V gene (reference sequence). The CDR3 DNA, read in part, is TGCGCCAGCAGTCCCGCGGGGTCCTACGAG. Protein product: CASSPAGSYE. The full CDR3 sequence reads CASSPAGSYEQYF.

CDR3 sequence reads: CSARLSSSYNEQFF. The sequenced part of the CDR3 DNA is TGCAGTGCTCGACTCTCATCCTCCTACAATGAG. The rearrangement joins TRBV20-1 to TRBJ2-1, with no clear D. The read ends 3 residues early relative to the CDR3; the germline J gene fills the gap. Between the trimmed V and J ends, which lost 5 bases and 0 bases, there was a span of 11 bases. CDR3 size: 14 residues. The germline V gene has CDR1 DFQATT and CDR2 SNEGSKA (reference sequence).

With respect to this clone: The missing CDR3 end, 3 residues past where the read stops, is filled in from the germline J gene. The V call is TRBV6-1, the J call TRBJ2-4; 9 bases fit TRBD1. CDR1 and CDR2 from the germline V gene are MNHNS and SASEGT. The length of the CDR3 is 15 residues. The CDR3 is CASSARQGENYGQYF. CDR3 DNA (partial): TGTGCCAGCAGTGCCCGACAGGGGGAAAACTATGGT.